The 22 T cell receptor beta chains listed next were all sequenced from one sample in a study of CD8+CD57+ T cells in acquired aplastic anemia. According to the study, genomic DNA was the template for TCR beta VDJ and CDR3 profiling. MiXCR, applied by TCRdb to the reads, yields one record per CDR3 protein. Of about 270,000 distinct CDR3 sequences listed, approximately 55% are singletons. Sequenced sample: sorted CD4+, CD8+, or CD8+CD57+ T cells (not recorded which) from PBMCs. These receptors all come from a human donor with severe aplastic anemia or a healthy control (not recorded which).

There are many counts of this clonotype. The chain recombines TRBV6-5 with TRBJ2-7, with 12 bases identical to TRBD2. The CDR3 runs 16 residues. V shed 4 bases, J shed 2 bases, and the junction held 6 bases outside the gene matches. CDR1 and CDR2 (germline): MNHEY, SVGAGI. CDR3 bases: TGTGCCAGCAGTTTTGGACTAGCGGGGACTGCCTACGAGCAGTACTTC. Translated, it gives CASSFGLAGTAYEQYF.

The rearrangement links TRBV19 to TRBJ1-1, with a weak D call TRBD1 (5 bases). This CDR3 is built from 10 residues. V lost 9 bases and J 10 bases, leaving 12 bases between the germline ends. Germline lookup yields CDR1 LNHDA and CDR2 SQIVND (reference sequence). DNA for the CDR3: TGTGCCAGCGAGGGGTCAGCAGCTTTCTTT. Its translation: CASEGSAAFF.

The chain employs TRBV7-2 and TRBJ2-5; TRBD1 agrees at 7 bases. The CDR3 sequence is 14 residues long. V was pared by 4 bases and J by 11 bases, with 13 bases of the junction left unmatched. Per the germline V gene, CDR1 is SGHTA and CDR2 is FQGNSA. The CDR3 sequence is CASSSADRVGEQYF. The CDR3 DNA reads as TGTGCCAGCAGCTCCGCCGACAGGGTGGGAGAGCAGTACTTC.

This clonotype was seen many times. The J gene is TRBJ2-7, the V gene TRBV13, with a weak D call TRBD2 (5 bases). CDR1 PRHDT and CDR2 FYEKMQ come from the germline V gene (reference sequence). The CDR3 is 14 amino acids. The V and J ends lost 3 bases and 6 bases respectively, with 15 bases between them. The CDR3 sequence: CASSFRKGGREQYF. In DNA form, the CDR3 reads TGTGCCAGCAGCTTTCGTAAGGGCGGGCGCGAGCAGTACTTC.

This clonotype was seen once. A read error may account for a junction end that differs from germline. The V gene is TRBV10-3, the J gene TRBJ1-5; no clear D gene. The CDR3 covers 11 residues. Germline V CDR1 and CDR2: ENHRY, SYGVKD. The CDR3 DNA reads as TGTGCCAGCAGTGAGGATTGGCCCCAGCATTTT. Translating gives CASSEDWPQHF.

Remarks on this clonotype: This likely comes from a read error, as the CDR3 has no conserved phenylalanine or tryptophan at its end. It is unclear where the CDR3 begins or ends on the DNA, so no DNA is shown, and the CDR3 is as TCRdb lists it. This chain links TRBV5-1 with TRBJ2-7; the table's D call, TRBD2, was not checked against the DNA. The CDR3 totals 13 residues, both ends included. CDR1 SGHRS and CDR2 YFSETQ come from the germline V gene. CDR3 loop: CASSVGLAGELNT.

The chain links TRBV24-1 to TRBJ2-5, with a possible D match to TRBD2 (6 bases). Germline assignment: CDR1 KGHDR and CDR2 SFDVKD. The length of the CDR3 is 13 residues. The germline V and J ends were trimmed by 4 bases and 5 bases, with 10 bases remaining between them. CDR3 sequence reads: CATSDGGRETQYF. The DNA of the CDR3 is TGTGCCACCAGTGACGGAGGGCGGGAGACCCAGTACTTC.

In this sample, this clonotype turned up once. This chain links TRBV7-8 with TRBJ1-5, with D unresolved. Germline lookup yields CDR1 SGHVS and CDR2 FQNEAQ. This CDR3 has 18 amino acids. V dropped 2 bases and J dropped 0 bases, with 17 bases sitting between them. CDR3 sequence reads: CASSLSGDPKYSNQPQHF. DNA of the CDR3: TGTGCCAGCAGCTTATCCGGTGATCCTAAATATAGCAATCAGCCCCAGCATTTT. Full variable domain (outside the CDR3, taken from reference TRBV7-8 and TRBJ1-5): GAGVSQSPRYKVAKRGQDVALRCDPISGHVSLFWYQQALGQGPEFLTYFQNEAQLDKSGLPSDRFFAERPEGSVSTLKIQRTQQEDSAVYLCASSLSGDPKYSNQPQHFGDGTRLSIL.

This clonotype was counted a few times. This chain connects TRBV6-5 to TRBJ1-2, with unresolved D. The length of the CDR3 is 16 residues. In germline, CDR1 is MNHEY, CDR2 SVGAGI. The V end lost 0 bases, the J end lost 7 bases, and 18 bases lay between the germline ends. The CDR3: CASSYSTGQPSGGYTF. The CDR3 DNA is TGTGCCAGCAGTTACTCAACCGGGCAGCCGTCTGGTGGCTACACCTTC.

This clonotype was seen more than once but under ten times. This chain links TRBV19 with TRBJ2-7; 8 bases match TRBD1. Germline V gene lookup returns CDR1 LNHDA and CDR2 SQIVND (reference sequence). The CDR3 is 14 amino acids. J was trimmed by 4 bases and V by 5 bases; bases with no gene match: 7. The CDR3 DNA reads as TGTGCCAGTAGTGCCGCAACAGGGGGTTACGAGCAGTACTTC. It is translated as CASSAATGGYEQYF.

The genes are TRBV12-3 or TRBV12-4 and TRBJ2-7; tentatively, D is TRBD2 (5 bases). V lost 5 bases to trimming and J lost 2 bases, with 13 bases between them. CDR3 length equals 14 residues. The CDR3 is CASSPGLGAYEQYF. CDR3 in DNA: TGTGCCAGCAGTCCGGGCCTCGGGGCCTACGAGCAGTACTTC.

This clonotype was observed many times. The chain has TRBV6-5 and TRBJ1-6; D ambiguous. The CDR3 has 13 amino acids. Germline V CDR1 and CDR2: MNHEY, SVGAGI. With 5 bases removed from V and 7 bases from J, the gap between germline ends came to 9 bases. For the CDR3, the DNA is TGTGCCAGCAGTCCCTTAGGGAATTCACCCCTCCACTTT. It is translated as CASSPLGNSPLHF.

The chain recombines TRBV5-1 with TRBJ1-2; possibly TRBD1 for D (6 bases). The CDR3 sequence is 15 residues long. CDR1 and CDR2 (germline): SGHRS, YFSETQ. V was pared by 3 bases and J by 4 bases, with 16 bases between. CDR3 DNA sequence: TGCGCCAGCAGCTCCCCCGCTATGACAGGCTATGGCTACACCTTC. This sequence encodes CASSSPAMTGYGYTF. The whole variable domain, remainder taken from reference TRBV5-1 and TRBJ1-2, is KAGVTQTPRYLIKTRGQQVTLSCSPISGHRSVSWYQQTPGQGLQFLFEYFSETQRNKGNFPGRFSGRQFSNSRSEMNVSTLELGDSALYLCASSSPAMTGYGYTFGSGTRLTVV.

This clonotype has a count of ten or more. The chain recombines TRBV7-2 with TRBJ2-5; 11 bases agree with TRBD2. J was trimmed by 4 bases and V by 1 base; bases with no gene match: 11. Germline values: CDR1 SGHTA, CDR2 FQGNSA. This CDR3 spans 18 amino acids. The chain's CDR3 is CASSLGRRLAGRGETQYF. The CDR3 DNA reads as TGTGCCAGCAGCTTAGGTCGTCGACTAGCGGGGAGGGGAGAGACCCAGTACTTC.

The rearrangement joins TRBV19 to TRBJ1-6, with TRBD1 matching 11 bases. The CDR3 is 14 amino acids. V lost 6 bases, J lost 8 bases, and 3 bases stayed unmatched. CDR1 and CDR2 from the germline V gene are LNHDA and SQIVND (reference sequence). The CDR3 sequence: CASSTGQGDSPLHF. The DNA for the CDR3 is TGTGCCAGTAGCACGGGACAGGGGGATTCACCCCTCCACTTT.

The DNA of the CDR3 is TGTGCCAGCAGCCGTGGGGGTTACGCCTCTGGGGCCAACGTCCTGACTTTC. Protein sequence: CASSRGGYASGANVLTF. The rearrangement joins TRBV11-2 to TRBJ2-6; possibly TRBD1 or TRBD2 for D (5 bases each). CDR1 is SGHAT and CDR2 is FQNNGV in the germline V gene. The ends were cut back, 5 bases at V and 0 bases at J, with 14 bases in the middle. The CDR3 length is 17 residues.

This sequence joins TRBV7-9 and TRBJ2-1; D gene uncertain. Trimming shortened V by 5 bases and J by 4 bases, and 24 bases separated the two germline ends. CDR1 SEHNR and CDR2 FQNEAQ come from the germline V gene (reference sequence). CDR3 length: 18 residues. CDR3 in amino acids: CASSPLDGIFTHYNEQFF. CDR3 DNA: TGTGCCAGCAGCCCATTAGACGGAATATTTACCCATTACAATGAGCAGTTCTTC.

V is TRBV5-1 and J is TRBJ2-6, with 7 positions matching TRBD1. This CDR3 contains 19 residues. V shed 4 bases and J 3 bases; nucleotides not matched to a gene: 16. Germline assignment: CDR1 SGHRS and CDR2 YFSETQ. The CDR3 DNA reads as TGCGCCAGCAGCCCACCTCCCAGGGGGTTAGGAGGTGGGGCCAACGTCCTGACTTTC. Its translation is CASSPPPRGLGGGANVLTF. Together with reference TRBV5-1 and TRBJ2-6, the CDR3 gives the full variable domain: KAGVTQTPRYLIKTRGQQVTLSCSPISGHRSVSWYQQTPGQGLQFLFEYFSETQRNKGNFPGRFSGRQFSNSRSEMNVSTLELGDSALYLCASSPPPRGLGGGANVLTFGAGSRLTVL.

This clonotype was counted many times. The chain links TRBV9 to TRBJ2-5, with TRBD1 matching over 7 bases. CDR3 length: 15 residues. CDR1 SGDLS and CDR2 YYNGEE come from the germline V gene. J was trimmed by 5 bases and V by 0 bases; bases with no gene match: 7. Here the CDR3 DNA reads TGTGCCAGCAGCGTAGATAGGGGGCCTGGTGAGACCCAGTACTTC. This codes for CASSVDRGPGETQYF.

The chain couples TRBV15 to TRBJ2-7, with D possibly matching TRBD1 (6 bases). The CDR3 consists of 14 residues. V was clipped by 5 bases and J by 1 base, with 12 bases between them. Germline assignment: CDR1 LNHNV and CDR2 YYDKDF (reference sequence). CDR3 residues: CATSPRGQSYEQYF. The CDR3 coding sequence is TGTGCCACCAGCCCCAGAGGACAGTCCTACGAGCAGTACTTC.

This clonotype was seen only once. The junction departs from germline at one end; a sequencing error may be responsible. The rearrangement links TRBV5-1 to TRBJ1-1, with D uncertain. The V gene's germline CDR1 is SGHRS and CDR2 YFSETQ. This CDR3 contains 17 residues. DNA for the CDR3: TGCGCCAGCAGCTTGGAGCCGGGCAGGACGGAGAACACTGAAGCTATCTTT. Translated: CASSLEPGRTENTEAIF.

This sequence joins TRBV20-1 and TRBJ2-7; 7 positions match TRBD2. V trimming: 3 bases; J trimming: 12 bases; junction bases outside the gene matches: 8. The CDR3 totals 11 residues. Germline assignment: CDR1 DFQATT and CDR2 SNEGSKA (reference sequence). This CDR3 reads CSASLAGDGYF. The CDR3 DNA sequence: TGCAGTGCTAGTCTGGCGGGAGATGGGTACTTC.